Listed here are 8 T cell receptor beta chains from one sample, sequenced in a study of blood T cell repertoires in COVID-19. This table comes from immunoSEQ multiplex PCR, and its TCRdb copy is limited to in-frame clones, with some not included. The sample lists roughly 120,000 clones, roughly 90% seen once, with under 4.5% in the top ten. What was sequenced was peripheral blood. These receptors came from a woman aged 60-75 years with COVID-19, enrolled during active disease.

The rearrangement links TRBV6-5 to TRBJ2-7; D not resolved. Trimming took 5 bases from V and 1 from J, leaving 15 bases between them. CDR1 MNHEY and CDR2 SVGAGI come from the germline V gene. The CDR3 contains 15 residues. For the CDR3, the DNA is TGTGCCAGCAGTCAGTATAACAGAAATTCCTACGAGCAGTACTTC. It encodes CASSQYNRNSYEQYF.

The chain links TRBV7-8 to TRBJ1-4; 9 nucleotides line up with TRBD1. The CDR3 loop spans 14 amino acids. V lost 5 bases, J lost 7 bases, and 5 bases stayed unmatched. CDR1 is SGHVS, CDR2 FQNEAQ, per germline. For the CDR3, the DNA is TGTGCCAGCAGCCTCGACAGGGGGAGTGAAAAACTGTTTTTT. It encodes CASSLDRGSEKLFF.

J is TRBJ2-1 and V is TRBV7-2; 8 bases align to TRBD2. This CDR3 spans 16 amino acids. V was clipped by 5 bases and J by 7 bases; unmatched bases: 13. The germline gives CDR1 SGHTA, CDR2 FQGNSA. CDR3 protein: CASSAPGTSGGNEQFF. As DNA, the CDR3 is TGTGCCAGCAGCGCCCCCGGGACAAGCGGGGGTAATGAGCAGTTCTTC.

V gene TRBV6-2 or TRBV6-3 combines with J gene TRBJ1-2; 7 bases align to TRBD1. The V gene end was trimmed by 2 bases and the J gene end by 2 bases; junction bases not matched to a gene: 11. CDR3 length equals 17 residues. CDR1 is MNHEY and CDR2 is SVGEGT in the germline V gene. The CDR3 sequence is CASSYPPGQAINYGYTF. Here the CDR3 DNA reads TGTGCCAGCAGTTACCCACCCGGACAGGCTATCAACTATGGCTACACCTTC.

CDR3 protein: CASSALGYRNNYGYTF. The CDR3 nucleotides are TGTGCCAGCAGCGCCTTAGGGTACAGGAATAACTATGGCTACACCTTC. This chain joins TRBV14 and TRBJ1-2, with D tentatively TRBD1 (5 bases). Per germline, CDR1 SGHDN and CDR2 FVKESK. Deletions cut 5 bases from V and 1 base from J, with 17 bases between. The CDR3 is 16 amino acids.

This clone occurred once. Here the CDR3 DNA reads TGTGCCAGCAGTTCCGGACTTTCACCCCTCCACTTT. This sequence encodes CASSSGLSPLHF. The rearrangement links TRBV2 to TRBJ1-6; no definite D call. The CDR3 spans 12 residues. The germline V and J ends were trimmed by 5 bases and 9 bases, with 8 bases remaining between them. Germline assignment: CDR1 SNHLY and CDR2 FYNNEI.

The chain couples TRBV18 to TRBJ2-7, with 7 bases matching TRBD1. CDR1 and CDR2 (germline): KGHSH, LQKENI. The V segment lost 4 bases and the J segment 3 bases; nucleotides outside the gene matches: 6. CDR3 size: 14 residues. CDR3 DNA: TGTGCCAGCTCACGGGGGACAGTAGACTACGAGCAGTACTTC. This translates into CASSRGTVDYEQYF.

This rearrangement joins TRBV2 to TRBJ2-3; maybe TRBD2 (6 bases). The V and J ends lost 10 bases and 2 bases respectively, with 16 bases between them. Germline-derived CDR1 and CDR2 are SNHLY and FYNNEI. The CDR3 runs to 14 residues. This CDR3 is CAIRERALTDTQYF. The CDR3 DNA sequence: TGTGCCATCAGGGAGCGGGCCCTCACAGATACGCAGTATTTT.